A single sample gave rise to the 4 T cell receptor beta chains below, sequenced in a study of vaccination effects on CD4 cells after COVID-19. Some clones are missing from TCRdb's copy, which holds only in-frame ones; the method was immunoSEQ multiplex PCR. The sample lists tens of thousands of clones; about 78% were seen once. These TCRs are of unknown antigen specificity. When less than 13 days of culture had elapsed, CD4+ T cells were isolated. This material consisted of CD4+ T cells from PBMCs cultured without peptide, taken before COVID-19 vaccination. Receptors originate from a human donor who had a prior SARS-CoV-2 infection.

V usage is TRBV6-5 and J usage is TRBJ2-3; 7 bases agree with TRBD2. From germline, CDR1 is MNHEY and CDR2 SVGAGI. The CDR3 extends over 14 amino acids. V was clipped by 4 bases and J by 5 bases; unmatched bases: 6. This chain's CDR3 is CASSSGTTVDTQYF. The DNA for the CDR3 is TGTGCCAGCAGTTCCGGGACTACCGTAGATACGCAGTATTTT.

The CDR3 DNA sequence: TGTGCCAGCAGCTTGGACGGAGCCTCCTACGAGCAGTACTTC. Protein: CASSLDGASYEQYF. V is TRBV5-4 and J is TRBJ2-7; D unclear. The germline V and J ends were trimmed by 0 bases and 0 bases, with 7 bases remaining between them. The CDR3 loop spans 14 amino acids. Germline CDR1 reads SGHNT; CDR2 reads YYREEE (reference sequence).

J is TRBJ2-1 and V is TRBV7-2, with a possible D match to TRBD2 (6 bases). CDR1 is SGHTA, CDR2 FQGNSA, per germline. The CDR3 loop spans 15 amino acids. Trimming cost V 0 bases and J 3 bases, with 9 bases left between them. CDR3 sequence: CASSLAKTSYNEQFF. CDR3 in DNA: TGTGCCAGCAGCTTAGCAAAGACTAGCTACAATGAGCAGTTCTTC.

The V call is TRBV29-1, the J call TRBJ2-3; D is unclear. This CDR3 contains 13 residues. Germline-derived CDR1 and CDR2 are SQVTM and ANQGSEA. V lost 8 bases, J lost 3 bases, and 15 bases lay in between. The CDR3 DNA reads TGCAGCCCAGAGAGGCAGCAAACAGATACGCAGTATTTT. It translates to CSPERQQTDTQYF.